The present T cell receptor (beta chain) was sequenced within a study of a mutant IDH1 vaccine in newly diagnosed glioma. About the research overall: The earlier regimen, radiotherapy, temozolomide, or both, was most often both.

As concerns this clone: As yet, its antigen is unknown.

Assay: immunoSEQ multiplex PCR; the TCRdb copy retains only in-frame clones and omits some. The table has about 56,000 clones, 80% to 85% seen once. Time point of the sample: week 47, end of study. Each vaccine dose was 300 ug of mutant IDH1 20-mer peptide, with topical imiquimod. Eight vaccinations went to patients in weeks 1, 3, 5, 7, 11, 15, 19, 23. The germline V gene has CDR1 GTSNPN and CDR2 SVGIG (reference sequence). V was pared by 2 bases and J by 9 bases, with 14 bases between. The CDR3 loop spans 12 amino acids. Study conclusions and caveats: Pseudoprogression seemingly bore no relation to changes in top peripheral T cell clonotypes.

Sequences were derived from PBMCs, sampled from a glioma patient whose treatment included an IDH1 peptide vaccine. The chain joins TRBV30 to TRBJ2-7; weak D call: TRBD1 (6 bases). The sequence was collected from a woman between 45 and 60 years old with glioma. The CDR3 DNA is TGTGCCTGGAGTCCGGACAGCACGGGGCAGTACTTC. The encoded protein is CAWSPDSTGQYF.